One sample yielded the 9 T cell receptor beta chains listed below, sequenced in a study of human T cells and chemical hapten exposure. TCRdb analysed the RACE reads with MiXCR anew, one entry per CDR3 protein. The profile shows around 130,000 distinct CDR3 sequences, 10% to 15% of them singletons. Time point: patch test 2, 6 weeks after DPC sensitization. Indicated treatment: therapeutic diphenylcyclopropenone sensitization with weekly scalp DPC. Source: whole blood, taken in connection with sensitization to the hapten diphenylcyclopropenone (DPC). The source is a woman in her forties or fifties with alopecia areata. Some clones in this sample may be carry-over from other donors' samples.

This clonotype was seen a handful of times. V and J are TRBV2 and TRBJ1-2; D gene unclear. Germline V gives CDR1 SNHLY, CDR2 FYNNEI. The CDR3 contains 11 residues. The V and J ends lost 4 bases and 4 bases respectively, with 4 bases between them. CDR3 sequence reads: CASSVAYGYTF. Here the CDR3 DNA reads TGTGCCAGCAGTGTGGCCTATGGCTACACCTTC.

The sample holds a few counts of this clonotype. This sequence joins TRBV7-8 and TRBJ2-7; TRBD1 agrees at 7 bases. Trimming at V came to 5 bases and at J to 2 bases, leaving 3 bases not matched to a gene. The CDR3 consists of 13 residues. Germline V gene sequence: CDR1 SGHVS, CDR2 FQNEAQ. In DNA form, the CDR3 reads TGTGCCAGCAGCCGGGGACAGACCTACGAGCAGTACTTC. Protein sequence: CASSRGQTYEQYF.

This clonotype appeared many times. The J gene is TRBJ1-6, the V gene TRBV7-2, with unresolved D. The CDR3 is made up of 11 amino acids. The germline V gene has CDR1 SGHTA and CDR2 FQGNSA. The V end was cut by 5 bases, the J end by 14 bases, with 10 bases between. The CDR3 spells CASSPRTALHF. CDR3 nucleotides: TGTGCCAGCAGCCCCCGAACCGCCCTCCACTTT.

As regards this clonotype: A much larger clone lies a single base off, so this may be a read error. The rearrangement links TRBV18 to TRBJ2-7, with 13 bases matching TRBD2. The V gene's germline CDR1 is KGHSH and CDR2 LQKENI. V dropped 1 base and J dropped 5; count of bases not matched to a gene: 8. The CDR3 runs 17 residues. CDR3: CASSPLALAGGVHEQYF. Here the CDR3 DNA reads TGTGCCAGCTCACCACTCGCACTAGCGGGAGGGGTCCACGAGCAGTACTTC.

There are a few counts of this clonotype. The rearrangement joins TRBV7-9 to TRBJ2-4, with D maybe TRBD1 (6 bases). Germline CDR1 is SEHNR and CDR2 is FQNEAQ (reference sequence). The CDR3 is made up of 18 amino acids. V was shortened by 1 base and J by 1 base, with 17 bases between the two germline ends. As DNA, the CDR3 is TGTGCCAGCAGCTTAGATTGGCTGGCAGGGGAGGCCAAAAACATTCAGTACTTC. It is translated as CASSLDWLAGEAKNIQYF.

Only a few counts were recorded for this clonotype. The chain recombines TRBV19 with TRBJ2-2; 8 bases map to TRBD2. The V gene's germline CDR1 is LNHDA and CDR2 SQIVND (reference sequence). V lost 7 bases, J lost 5 bases, and 12 bases stayed unmatched. The CDR3 contains 16 residues. The CDR3 DNA follows: TGTGCCAGTACCCGTCGCAGCGGGAGACGGACCGGGGAGCTGTTTTTT. Its translation: CASTRRSGRRTGELFF. Filled out from reference TRBV19 and TRBJ2-2, the complete variable domain reads DGGITQSPKYLFRKEGQNVTLSCEQNLNHDAMYWYRQDPGQGLRLIYYSQIVNDFQKGDIAEGYSVSREKKESFPLTVTSAQKNPTAFYLCASTRRSGRRTGELFFGEGSRLTVL.

The chain carries TRBV12-3 or TRBV12-4 and TRBJ1-2; D might be TRBD1 (5 bases). This CDR3 spans 12 amino acids. The V gene lost 8 bases and the J gene lost 6 bases, with 13 bases spanning the gap. CDR3 DNA sequence: TGTGCCAGCGAGGGACTAACGAATGGCTACACCTTC. Protein sequence: CASEGLTNGYTF.

The chain combines TRBV2 with TRBJ2-7; TRBD1 agrees at 11 bases. The CDR3 has 14 amino acids. Germline V gene data show CDR1 as SNHLY and CDR2 as FYNNEI. The V and J ends lost 5 bases and 7 bases, in that order; junction bases with no gene match: 7. DNA of the CDR3: TGTGCCAGCAGTAACGGACAGGGGGCAAGTGAGCAGTACTTC. Translation gives CASSNGQGASEQYF. The full variable domain, completed using reference TRBV2 and TRBJ2-7, is EPEVTQTPSHQVTQMGQEVILRCVPISNHLYFYWYRQILGQKVEFLVSFYNNEISEKSEIFDDQFSVERPDGSNFTLKIRSTKLEDSAMYFCASSNGQGASEQYFGPGTRLTVT.

V and J are TRBV19 and TRBJ2-4, with D possibly matching TRBD1 (5 bases). Germline V gene sequence: CDR1 LNHDA, CDR2 SQIVND (reference sequence). Trimming took 6 bases from V and 3 from J, leaving 12 bases between them. CDR3 length equals 14 residues. DNA of the CDR3: TGTGCCAGTAGCAGGGAAGACGTCAAAAACATTCAGTACTTC. This gives the protein CASSREDVKNIQYF.